This T cell receptor beta chain came from a study of shared clonotypes between healthy human individuals. For the study at large: Three CD4 naive, three CD4 memory, two CD8 naive and one CD8 memory plate were used per donor. The study's findings and limits: In the sorted subsets, rarefaction showed sequencing was incomplete despite large depth. A reduction in generation probabilities was seen for non-shared clonotypes relative to those shared by all four donors.

The assay was carried out at the deep level. Here immunoSEQ multiplex PCR was the method, and the copy in TCRdb shows in-frame clones only, minus some. The sample consists of hundreds of thousands of clones, about 80% of them appearing once. Note on this clone: Antigen: not known.

Germline CDR1 reads LNHDA; CDR2 reads SQIVND (reference sequence). With V trimmed by 4 bases and J by 4 bases, 5 bases remained unmatched. The CDR3 loop spans 15 amino acids. The sequence was collected from a woman aged 25 to 39 in good health. The chain carries TRBV19 and TRBJ2-3; 10 bases match TRBD2. Specimen: memory CD4+ T cells sorted from blood. As for subset: CD45RA-negative fraction. The CDR3 region has the DNA TGTGCCAGTAGTAGGGCTAGCGGGAGCTCAGATACGCAGTATTTT. It yields the protein CASSRASGSSDTQYF.